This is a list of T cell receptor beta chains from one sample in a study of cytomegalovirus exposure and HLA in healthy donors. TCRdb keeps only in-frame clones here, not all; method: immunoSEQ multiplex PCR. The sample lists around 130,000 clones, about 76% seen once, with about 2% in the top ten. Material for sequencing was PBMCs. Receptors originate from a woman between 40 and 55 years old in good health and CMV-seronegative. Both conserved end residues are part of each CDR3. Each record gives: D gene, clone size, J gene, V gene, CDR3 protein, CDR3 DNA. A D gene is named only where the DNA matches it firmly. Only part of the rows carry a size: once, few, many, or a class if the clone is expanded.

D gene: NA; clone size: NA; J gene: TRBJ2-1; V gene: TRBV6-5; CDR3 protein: CASSTGTHNEQFF; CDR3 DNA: TGTGCCAGCAGTACCGGGACTCACAATGAGCAGTTCTTC
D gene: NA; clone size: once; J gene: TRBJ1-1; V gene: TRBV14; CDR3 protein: CASSQGSVNTEAFF; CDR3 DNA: TGTGCCAGCAGCCAGGGCTCAGTAAACACTGAAGCTTTCTTT
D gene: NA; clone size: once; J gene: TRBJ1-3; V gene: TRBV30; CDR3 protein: CAWNWSPGNTIYF; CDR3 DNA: TGTGCCTGGAACTGGTCCCCTGGAAACACCATATATTTT
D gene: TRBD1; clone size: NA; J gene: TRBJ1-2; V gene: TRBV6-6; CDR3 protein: CASSYGQGVVGGYTF; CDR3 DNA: TGTGCCAGCAGTTACGGCCAGGGGGTTGTTGGAGGCTACACCTTC
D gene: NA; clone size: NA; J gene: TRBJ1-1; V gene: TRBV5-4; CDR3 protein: CASSYGQTEAFF; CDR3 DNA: TGTGCCAGCAGCTACGGACAGACTGAAGCTTTCTTT
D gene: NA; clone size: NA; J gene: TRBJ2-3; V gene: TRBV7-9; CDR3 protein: CSSSFSRGVSTDTQYF; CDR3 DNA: TGTTCCAGCAGCTTCTCGCGGGGTGTGAGCACAGATACGCAGTATTTT
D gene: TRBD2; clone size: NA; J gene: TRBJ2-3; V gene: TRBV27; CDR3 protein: CASSRYLAGGGTDTQYF; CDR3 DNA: TGTGCCAGCAGTCGTTATCTAGCGGGAGGAGGCACAGATACGCAGTATTTT
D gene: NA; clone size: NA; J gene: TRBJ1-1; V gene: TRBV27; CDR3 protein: CASSLGHNTEAFF; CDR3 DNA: TGTGCCAGCAGTTTAGGGCACAACACTGAAGCTTTCTTT
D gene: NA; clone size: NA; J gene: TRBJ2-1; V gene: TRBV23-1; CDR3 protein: CASSTPRDWGEQFF; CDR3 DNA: TGCGCCAGCAGTACCCCCCGGGACTGGGGTGAGCAGTTCTTC
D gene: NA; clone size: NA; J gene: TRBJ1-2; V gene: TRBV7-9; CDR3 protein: CASSLVRGAYTF; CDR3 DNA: TGTGCCAGCAGCTTAGTCAGGGGCGCTTACACCTTC
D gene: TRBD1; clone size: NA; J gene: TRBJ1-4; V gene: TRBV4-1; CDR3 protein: CASSQGQGAVEKLFF; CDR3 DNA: TGCGCCAGCAGCCAAGGGCAGGGGGCGGTTGAAAAACTGTTTTTT
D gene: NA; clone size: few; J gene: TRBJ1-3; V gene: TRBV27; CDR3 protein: CASRTGGSGNTIYF; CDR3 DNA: TGTGCCAGCCGAACCGGAGGCTCTGGAAACACCATATATTTT
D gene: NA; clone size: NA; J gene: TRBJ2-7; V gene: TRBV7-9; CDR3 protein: CASSRLLRDISYEQYF; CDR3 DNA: TGTGCCAGCAGCCGCCTCCTCCGGGACATCTCCTACGAGCAGTACTTC
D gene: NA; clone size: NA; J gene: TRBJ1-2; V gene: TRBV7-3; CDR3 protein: CASSQAGGILANYGYTF; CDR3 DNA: TGTGCCAGCAGCCAAGCGGGGGGGATTCTTGCTAACTATGGCTACACCTTC
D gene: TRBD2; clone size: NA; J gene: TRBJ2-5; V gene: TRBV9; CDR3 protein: CASSVGAGGVQETQYF; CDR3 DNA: TGTGCCAGCAGCGTAGGAGCGGGAGGGGTCCAAGAGACCCAGTACTTC
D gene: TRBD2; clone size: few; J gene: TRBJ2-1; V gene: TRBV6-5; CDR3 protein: CASRSGLVSRKQFF; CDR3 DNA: TGTGCCAGCAGGTCCGGACTAGTAAGCAGGAAGCAGTTCTTC
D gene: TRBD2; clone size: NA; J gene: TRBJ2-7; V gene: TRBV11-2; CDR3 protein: CASSLSGRLGEQYF; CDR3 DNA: TGTGCCAGCAGCCTGAGCGGGAGGTTAGGCGAGCAGTACTTC
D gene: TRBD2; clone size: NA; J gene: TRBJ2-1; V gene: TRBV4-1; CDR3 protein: CASRGTSFKNEQFF; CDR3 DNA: TGCGCCAGCAGGGGGACTAGCTTTAAGAATGAGCAGTTCTTC
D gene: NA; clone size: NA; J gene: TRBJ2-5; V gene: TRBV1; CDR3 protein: CTSSQDLLAGGFRETQYF; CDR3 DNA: TGCACCAGCAGCCAAGATCTACTAGCGGGGGGGTTCCGAGAGACCCAGTACTTC
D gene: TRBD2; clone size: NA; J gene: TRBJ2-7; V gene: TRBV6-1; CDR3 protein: CASTSSGSSYEQYF; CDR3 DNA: TGTGCCAGCACCTCTAGCGGGAGCTCCTACGAGCAGTACTTC
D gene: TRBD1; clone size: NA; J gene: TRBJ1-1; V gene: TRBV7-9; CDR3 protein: CASSPKGQRNTEAFF; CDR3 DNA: TGTGCCAGCAGCCCTAAGGGACAGAGGAATACTGAAGCTTTCTTT
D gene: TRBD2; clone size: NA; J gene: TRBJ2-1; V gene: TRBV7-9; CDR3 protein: CASSSGLAGDHEQFF; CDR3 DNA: TGTGCCAGCAGCTCGGGACTAGCGGGAGATCATGAGCAGTTCTTC
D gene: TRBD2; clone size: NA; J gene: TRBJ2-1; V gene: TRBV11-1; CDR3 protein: CASSWGTSITYEQFF; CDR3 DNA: TGTGCCAGCAGCTGGGGGACTAGCATCACGTATGAGCAGTTCTTC
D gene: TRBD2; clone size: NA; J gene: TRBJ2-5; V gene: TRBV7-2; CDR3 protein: CASSLGLASGGTQETQYF; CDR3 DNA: TGTGCCAGCAGCTTAGGGTTGGCTAGCGGGGGAACACAAGAGACCCAGTACTTC
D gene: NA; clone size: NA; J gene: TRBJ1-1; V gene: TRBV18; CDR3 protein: CASSLPLGGNPEAFF; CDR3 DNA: TGTGCCAGCTCACTCCCCCTAGGGGGTAATCCTGAAGCTTTCTTT
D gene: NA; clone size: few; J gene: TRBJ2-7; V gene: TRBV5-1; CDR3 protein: CASSSTQGYEQYF; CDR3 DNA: TGCGCCAGCAGCTCCACACAGGGATACGAGCAGTACTTC
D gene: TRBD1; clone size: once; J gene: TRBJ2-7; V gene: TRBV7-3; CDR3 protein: CASSVGQGIYEQYF; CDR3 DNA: TGTGCCAGCAGCGTGGGACAGGGTATTTACGAGCAGTACTTC
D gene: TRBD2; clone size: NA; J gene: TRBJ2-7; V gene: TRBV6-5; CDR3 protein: CASSYGTSGTGRQYF; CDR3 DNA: TGTGCCAGCAGTTACGGGACTAGCGGGACTGGACGACAGTACTTC
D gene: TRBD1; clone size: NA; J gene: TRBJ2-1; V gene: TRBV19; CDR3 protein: CASSLPDRGNEQFF; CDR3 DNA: TGTGCCAGTAGTCTCCCCGACAGGGGAAATGAGCAGTTCTTC
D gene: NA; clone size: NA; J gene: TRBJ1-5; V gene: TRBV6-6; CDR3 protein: CASSYPLGVGNQPQHF; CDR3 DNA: TGTGCCAGCAGTTACCCCCTGGGCGTAGGCAATCAGCCCCAGCATTTT
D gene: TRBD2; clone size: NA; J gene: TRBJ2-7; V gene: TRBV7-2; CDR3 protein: CASSPGTSTYEQYF; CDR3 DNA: TGTGCCAGCAGCCCCGGGACTAGCACCTACGAGCAGTACTTC
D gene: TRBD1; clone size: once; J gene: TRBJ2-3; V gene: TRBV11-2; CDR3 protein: CASSLGTGGTDTQYF; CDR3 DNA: TGTGCCAGCAGCTTAGGGACAGGGGGCACAGATACGCAGTATTTT
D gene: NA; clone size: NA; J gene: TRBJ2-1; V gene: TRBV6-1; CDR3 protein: CASSGGERNRGNYNEQFF; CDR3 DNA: TGTGCCAGCAGTGGGGGTGAGCGAAATAGGGGGAACTACAATGAGCAGTTCTTC
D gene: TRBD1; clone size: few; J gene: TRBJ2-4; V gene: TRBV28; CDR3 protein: CASSGGQGLNIQYF; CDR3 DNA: TGTGCCAGCAGTGGAGGACAGGGTTTAAACATTCAGTACTTC
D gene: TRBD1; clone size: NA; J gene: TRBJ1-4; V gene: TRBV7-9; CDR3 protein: CASSFSTGVGGNEKLFF; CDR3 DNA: TGTGCCAGCAGCTTCTCTACAGGGGTTGGGGGGAATGAAAAACTGTTTTTT
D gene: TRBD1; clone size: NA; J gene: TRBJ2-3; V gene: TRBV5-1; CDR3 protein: CASSLQGTDTQYF; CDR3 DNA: TGCGCCAGCAGCTTACAGGGGACAGATACGCAGTATTTT
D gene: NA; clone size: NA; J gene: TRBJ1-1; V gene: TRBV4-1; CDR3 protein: CASSQQSGISEAFF; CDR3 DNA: TGCGCCAGCAGCCAACAATCAGGTATCTCCGAAGCTTTCTTT
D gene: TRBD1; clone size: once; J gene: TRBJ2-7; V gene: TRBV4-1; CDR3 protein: CASSHGQGATYEQYF; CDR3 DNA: TGCGCCAGCAGCCATGGGCAGGGGGCCACCTACGAGCAGTACTTC
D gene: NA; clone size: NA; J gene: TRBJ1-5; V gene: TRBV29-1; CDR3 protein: CSVVEGSNQPQHF; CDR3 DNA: TGCAGCGTTGTAGAGGGGAGTAATCAGCCCCAGCATTTT
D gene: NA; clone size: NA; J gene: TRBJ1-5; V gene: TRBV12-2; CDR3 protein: CASRLFAQGKGSNQPQHF; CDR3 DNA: TGTGCAAGTCGCTTATTTGCCCAGGGAAAGGGTAGCAATCAGCCCCAGCATTTT
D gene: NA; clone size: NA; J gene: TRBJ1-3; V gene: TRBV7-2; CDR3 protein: CASSLGSIGNTIYF; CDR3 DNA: TGTGCCAGCAGCTTAGGTTCAATTGGAAACACCATATATTTT
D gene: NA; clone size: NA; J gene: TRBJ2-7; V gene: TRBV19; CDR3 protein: CASSELGTPPYEQYF; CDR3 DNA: TGTGCCAGTAGCGAACTCGGGACTCCCCCCTACGAGCAGTACTTC
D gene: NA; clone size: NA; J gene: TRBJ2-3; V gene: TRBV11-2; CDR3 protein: CASSRGQGAGGEATQYF; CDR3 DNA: TGTGCCAGCAGCCGTGGGCAGGGAGCGGGCGGGGAAGCTACGCAGTATTTT
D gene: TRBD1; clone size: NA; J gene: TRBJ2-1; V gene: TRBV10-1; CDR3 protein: CASSSGQGARNEQFF; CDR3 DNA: TGCGCCAGCAGCTCCGGACAGGGGGCTCGGAATGAGCAGTTCTTC
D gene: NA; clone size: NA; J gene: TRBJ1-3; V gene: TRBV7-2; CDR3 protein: CASSLARGAYSGNTIYF; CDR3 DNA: TGTGCCAGCAGCTTAGCTCGGGGGGCGTATTCGGGAAACACCATATATTTT
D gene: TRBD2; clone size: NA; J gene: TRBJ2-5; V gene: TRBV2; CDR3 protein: CASRAPSGGGQETQYF; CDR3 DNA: TGTGCCAGCCGAGCACCTAGCGGGGGGGGTCAAGAGACCCAGTACTTC
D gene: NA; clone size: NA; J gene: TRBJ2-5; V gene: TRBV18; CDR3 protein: CASSPGTLETQYF; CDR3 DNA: TGTGCCAGCTCACCTGGCACCTTAGAGACCCAGTACTTC
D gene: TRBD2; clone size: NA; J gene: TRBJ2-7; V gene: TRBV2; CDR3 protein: CASRRAGGADEQYF; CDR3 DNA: TGTGCCAGCAGAAGAGCGGGGGGAGCAGACGAGCAGTACTTC
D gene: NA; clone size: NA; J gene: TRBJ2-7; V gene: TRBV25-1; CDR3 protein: CASSDSSSVYEQYF; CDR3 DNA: TGTGCCAGCAGTGACTCCTCGAGCGTCTACGAGCAGTACTTC
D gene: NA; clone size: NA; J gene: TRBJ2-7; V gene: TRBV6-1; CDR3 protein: CASSEPTQNRNYEQYF; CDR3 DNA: TGTGCCAGCAGTGAACCCACCCAAAACAGGAACTACGAGCAGTACTTC
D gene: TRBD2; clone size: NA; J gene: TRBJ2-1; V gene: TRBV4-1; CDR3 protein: CASSPAPRGGAFNEQFF; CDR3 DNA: TGCGCCAGCAGCCCTGCTCCCCGCGGGGGGGCTTTTAATGAGCAGTTCTTC
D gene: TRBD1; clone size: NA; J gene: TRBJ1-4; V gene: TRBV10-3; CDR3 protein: CAISDPRTGKDEKLFF; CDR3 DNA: TGTGCCATCAGTGACCCTAGGACAGGGAAGGATGAAAAACTGTTTTTT
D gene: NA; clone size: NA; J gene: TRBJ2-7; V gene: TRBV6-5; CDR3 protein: CASSYGPAVYEQYF; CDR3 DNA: TGTGCCAGCAGTTACGGTCCAGCGGTCTACGAGCAGTACTTC
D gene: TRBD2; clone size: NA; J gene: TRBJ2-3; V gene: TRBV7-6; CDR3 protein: CASSSRAGSTDTQYF; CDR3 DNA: TGTGCCAGCAGCTCACGAGCGGGGAGCACAGATACGCAGTATTTT
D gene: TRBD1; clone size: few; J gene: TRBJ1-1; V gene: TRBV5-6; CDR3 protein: CASSSGRQGAFRAEAFF; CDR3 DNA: TGTGCCAGCAGCTCCGGTAGACAGGGGGCATTTCGGGCTGAAGCTTTCTTT
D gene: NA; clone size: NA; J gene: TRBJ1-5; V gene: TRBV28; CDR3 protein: CASSLLVGGGNQPQHF; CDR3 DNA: TGTGCCAGCAGTCTGCTAGTGGGGGGAGGCAATCAGCCCCAGCATTTT
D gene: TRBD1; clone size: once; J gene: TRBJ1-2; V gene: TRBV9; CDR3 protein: CASSPGTGLGNYGYTF; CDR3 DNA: TGTGCCAGCAGCCCGGGGACAGGCCTGGGTAACTATGGCTACACCTTC
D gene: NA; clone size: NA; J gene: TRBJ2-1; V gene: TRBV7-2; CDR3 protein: CASSLLAVFNEQFF; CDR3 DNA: TGTGCCAGCAGCTTATTAGCCGTCTTCAATGAGCAGTTCTTC
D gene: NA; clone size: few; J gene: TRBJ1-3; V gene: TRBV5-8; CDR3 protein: CASSLVTGSAGNTIYF; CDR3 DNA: TGTGCCAGCAGCTTGGTCACAGGCTCAGCTGGAAACACCATATATTTT